The rows below give T cell receptor beta chains drawn from one sample of a study of blood T cell repertoires in COVID-19. The assay was immunoSEQ multiplex PCR, and TCRdb's table has in-frame clones only and misses some. The sample contains about 170,000 clones, 70% to 90% of which appear only once. What was sequenced was peripheral blood. The receptors here all came from a woman of 80 years or more with COVID-19, enrolled during active disease. The CDR3 runs from the conserved cysteine through the conserved F or W. The order of the fields is J gene, D gene, clone size, V gene, CDR3 protein, CDR3 DNA. D genes are given only for firm matches. Some rows mark clone size as missing; the rest say once, few, many or name a class of expanded clone.

TRBJ1-1,TRBD1,few,TRBV6-1,CASSEPRTGIGNTEAFF,TGTGCCAGCAGTGAACCGAGGACAGGGATCGGGAACACTGAAGCTTTCTTT
TRBJ1-2,TRBD1,.,TRBV9,CASSPHHRGNGGYTF,TGTGCCAGCAGCCCGCACCACAGGGGTAATGGTGGCTACACCTTC
TRBJ1-4,.,.,TRBV2,CASRGPQRGLGEKLFF,TGTGCCAGCAGAGGCCCTCAAAGGGGGTTGGGCGAAAAACTGTTTTTT
TRBJ2-1,TRBD2,.,TRBV5-1,CASSPQAASGNEQFF,TGCGCCAGCAGCCCCCAGGCGGCTAGCGGAAATGAGCAGTTCTTC
TRBJ1-1,TRBD1,.,TRBV18,CASGGQGMAEAFF,TGTGCCAGCGGCGGACAGGGGATGGCTGAAGCTTTCTTT
TRBJ2-1,TRBD1,.,TRBV19,CASSTGTALSYNEQFF,TGTGCCAGTTCCACCGGGACAGCCCTCTCCTACAATGAGCAGTTCTTC
TRBJ1-4,.,.,TRBV6-1,CASSARTATTTNEKLFF,TGTGCCAGCAGTGCTCGGACAGCGACGACAACTAATGAAAAACTGTTTTTT
TRBJ1-5,TRBD1,.,TRBV3-1/TRBV3-2,CASSRTGGKGDQPQHF,TGTGCCAGCAGCCGAACAGGGGGAAAGGGGGATCAGCCCCAGCATTTT
TRBJ1-5,.,.,TRBV3-1/TRBV3-2,CASSQGVGRNQPQHF,TGTGCCAGCAGCCAGGGCGTGGGTCGCAATCAGCCCCAGCATTTT
TRBJ2-1,TRBD2,.,TRBV2,CAGGRGGKNEQFF,TGTGCCGGCGGACGGGGAGGGAAGAATGAGCAGTTCTTC
TRBJ1-6,.,.,TRBV9,CASRAGSSYNSPLHF,TGTGCCAGCAGGGCAGGCAGCTCCTATAATTCACCCCTCCACTTT
TRBJ2-1,TRBD2,.,TRBV28,CASGPSGRYNEQFF,TGTGCCAGCGGTCCTAGCGGGAGGTACAATGAGCAGTTCTTC
TRBJ1-5,.,.,TRBV3-1/TRBV3-2,CASSQGQHSNQPQHF,TGTGCCAGCAGCCAGGGACAACATAGCAATCAGCCCCAGCATTTT
TRBJ2-7,TRBD2,.,TRBV6-6,CASAGGYEQYF,TGTGCCAGCGCGGGGGGCTACGAGCAGTACTTC
TRBJ2-5,.,few,TRBV28,CASRPGLQETQYF,TGTGCCAGCAGACCCGGACTTCAAGAGACCCAGTACTTC
TRBJ1-2,TRBD1,.,TRBV5-1,CASRPSPTGARGYTF,TGCGCCAGCAGACCTAGTCCTACAGGGGCTCGGGGCTACACCTTC
TRBJ1-5,.,.,TRBV2,CARGGSGYSNQPQHF,TGTGCCAGGGGGGGAAGCGGATATAGCAATCAGCCCCAGCATTTT
TRBJ2-3,.,.,TRBV6-1,CASSEALPTSTSTDTQYF,TGTGCCAGCAGTGAAGCCCTCCCGACTAGTACTAGCACAGATACGCAGTATTTT
TRBJ1-5,.,.,TRBV4-1,CASSQAGVSNQPQHF,TGCGCCAGCAGCCAGGCCGGGGTATCCAATCAGCCCCAGCATTTT
TRBJ2-5,.,.,TRBV7-2,CASSATGSQETQYF,TGTGCCAGCAGCGCAACAGGGAGCCAAGAGACCCAGTACTTC
TRBJ1-1,TRBD1,.,TRBV29-1,CSVQGAGSTEAFF,TGCAGCGTGCAGGGGGCCGGTAGCACTGAAGCTTTCTTT
TRBJ1-3,TRBD1,.,TRBV9,CASSSDRAGNTIYF,TGTGCCAGCAGCTCCGACAGGGCGGGAAACACCATATATTTT
TRBJ2-2,.,.,TRBV2,CASTQDAGSTGELFF,TGTGCCAGCACCCAGGACGCGGGGAGCACCGGGGAGCTGTTTTTT
TRBJ1-1,.,.,TRBV3-1/TRBV3-2,CASSWGGAVTEAFF,TGTGCCAGCAGCTGGGGGGGGGCCGTAACTGAAGCTTTCTTT
TRBJ2-5,TRBD1,.,TRBV7-9,CASSPWTGGETQYF,TGTGCCAGCAGCCCCTGGACAGGGGGAGAGACCCAGTACTTC
TRBJ1-2,.,once,TRBV7-2,CASSSSGGDYGYTF,TGTGCCAGCAGCAGTTCTGGGGGCGATTATGGCTACACCTTC
TRBJ1-2,TRBD1,.,TRBV3-1/TRBV3-2,CASTPGTGSREPLGYTF,TGTGCCAGCACCCCCGGGACAGGGTCAAGGGAGCCGCTCGGCTACACCTTC